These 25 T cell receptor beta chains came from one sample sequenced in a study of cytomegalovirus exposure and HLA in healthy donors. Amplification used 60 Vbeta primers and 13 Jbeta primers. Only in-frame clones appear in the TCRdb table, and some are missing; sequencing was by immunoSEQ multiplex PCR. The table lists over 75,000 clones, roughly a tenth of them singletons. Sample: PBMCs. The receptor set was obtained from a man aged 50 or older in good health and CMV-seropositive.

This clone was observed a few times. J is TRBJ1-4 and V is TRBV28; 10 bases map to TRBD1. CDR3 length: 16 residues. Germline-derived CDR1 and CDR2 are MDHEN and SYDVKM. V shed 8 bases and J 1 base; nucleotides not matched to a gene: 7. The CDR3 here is CASVGGQGLTNEKLFF. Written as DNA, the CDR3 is TGTGCCAGCGTTGGGGGACAGGGGTTAACTAATGAAAAACTGTTTTTT. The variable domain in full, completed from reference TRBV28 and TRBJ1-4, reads DVKVTQSSRYLVKRTGEKVFLECVQDMDHENMFWYRQDPGLGLRLIYFSYDVKMKEKGDIPEGYSVSREKKERFSLILESASTNQTSMYLCASVGGQGLTNEKLFFGSGTQLSVL.

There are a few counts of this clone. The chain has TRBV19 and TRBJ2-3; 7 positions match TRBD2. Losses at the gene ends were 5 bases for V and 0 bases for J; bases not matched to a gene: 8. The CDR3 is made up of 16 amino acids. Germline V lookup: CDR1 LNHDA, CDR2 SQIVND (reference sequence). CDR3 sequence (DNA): TGTGCCAGTAGTTCGACCGGGACTAAAAGCACAGATACGCAGTATTTT. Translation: CASSSTGTKSTDTQYF.

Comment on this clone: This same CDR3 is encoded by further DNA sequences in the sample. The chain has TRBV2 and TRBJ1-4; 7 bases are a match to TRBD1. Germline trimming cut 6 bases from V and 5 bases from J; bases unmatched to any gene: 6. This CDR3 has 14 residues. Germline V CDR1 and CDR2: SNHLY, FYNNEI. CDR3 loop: CASRGQRGNEKLFF. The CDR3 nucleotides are TGTGCCAGCAGGGGACAGAGGGGAAATGAAAAACTGTTTTTT.

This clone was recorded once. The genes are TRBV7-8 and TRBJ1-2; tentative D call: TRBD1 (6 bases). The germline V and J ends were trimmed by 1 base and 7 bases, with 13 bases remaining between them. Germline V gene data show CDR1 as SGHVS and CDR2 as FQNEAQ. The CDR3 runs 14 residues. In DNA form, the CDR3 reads TGTGCCAGCAGCTTAGGCCAGGGGTTGGCTGGCTACACCTTC. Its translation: CASSLGQGLAGYTF.

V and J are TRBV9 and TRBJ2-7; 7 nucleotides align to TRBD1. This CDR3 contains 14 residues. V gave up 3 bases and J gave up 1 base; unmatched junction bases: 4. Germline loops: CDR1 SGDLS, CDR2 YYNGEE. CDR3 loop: CASSARDRSYEQYF. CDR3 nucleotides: TGTGCCAGCAGCGCCCGGGACAGATCCTACGAGCAGTACTTC. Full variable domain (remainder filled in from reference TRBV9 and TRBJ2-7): DSGVTQTPKHLITATGQRVTLRCSPRSGDLSVYWYQQSLDQGLQFLIQYYNGEERAKGNILERFSAQQFPDLHSELNLSSLELGDSALYFCASSARDRSYEQYFGPGTRLTVT.

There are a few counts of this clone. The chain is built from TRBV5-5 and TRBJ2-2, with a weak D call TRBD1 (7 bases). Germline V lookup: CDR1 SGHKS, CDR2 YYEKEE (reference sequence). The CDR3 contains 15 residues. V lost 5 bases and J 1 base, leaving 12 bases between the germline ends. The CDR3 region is CASRAGGGNTGELFF. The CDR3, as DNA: TGTGCCAGCAGGGCAGGGGGAGGGAACACCGGGGAGCTGTTTTTT.

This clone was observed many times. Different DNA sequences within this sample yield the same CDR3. CDR3 nucleotide sequence: TGCGCCAGCAGCAGGACAGGGGGGGACTCCTACGAGCAGTACTTC. It specifies CASSRTGGDSYEQYF. The V gene is TRBV5-1, the J gene TRBJ2-7, with 10 bases matching TRBD1. Germline V lookup: CDR1 SGHRS, CDR2 YFSETQ. With 4 bases clipped from V and 0 bases from J, the junction kept 4 bases outside the gene matches. The CDR3 is 15 residues long.

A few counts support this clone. CDR3 sequence (DNA): TGTGCCTGGAGTGTACGGACAGCCTCCAGAGATACGCAGTATTTT. Residues: CAWSVRTASRDTQYF. This chain uses TRBV30 with TRBJ2-3, with D possibly being TRBD1 (6 bases). This CDR3 region has 15 residues. The germline CDR1 and CDR2 sequences are GTSNPN and SVGIG (reference sequence). V dropped 0 bases and J dropped 5 bases, with 15 bases sitting between them.

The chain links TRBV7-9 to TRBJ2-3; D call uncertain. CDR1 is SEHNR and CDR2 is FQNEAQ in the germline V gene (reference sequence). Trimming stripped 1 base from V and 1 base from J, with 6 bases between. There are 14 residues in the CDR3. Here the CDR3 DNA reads TGTGCCAGCAGCTTAGTAGTGGGCACAGATACGCAGTATTTT. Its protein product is CASSLVVGTDTQYF.

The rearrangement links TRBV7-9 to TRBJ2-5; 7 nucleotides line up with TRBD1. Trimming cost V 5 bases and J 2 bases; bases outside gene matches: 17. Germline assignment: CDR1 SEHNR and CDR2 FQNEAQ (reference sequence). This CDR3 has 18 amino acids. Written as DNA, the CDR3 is TGTGCCAGCAGCCCATACAGGGGCCGCATTTCTATACAAGAGACCCAGTACTTC. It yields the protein CASSPYRGRISIQETQYF.

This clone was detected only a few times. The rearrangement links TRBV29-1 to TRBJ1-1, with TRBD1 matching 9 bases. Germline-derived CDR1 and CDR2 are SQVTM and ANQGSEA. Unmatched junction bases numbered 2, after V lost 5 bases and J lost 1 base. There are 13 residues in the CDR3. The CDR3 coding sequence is TGCAGCGTTAGGACAGGGGCGAACACTGAAGCTTTCTTT. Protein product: CSVRTGANTEAFF.

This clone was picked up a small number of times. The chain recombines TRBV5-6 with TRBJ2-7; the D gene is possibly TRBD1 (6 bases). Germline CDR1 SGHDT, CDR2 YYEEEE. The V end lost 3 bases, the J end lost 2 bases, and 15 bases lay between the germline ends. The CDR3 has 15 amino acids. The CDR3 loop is CASSWGPRGTYEQYF. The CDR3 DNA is TGTGCCAGCAGCTGGGGGCCCCGGGGCACCTACGAGCAGTACTTC.

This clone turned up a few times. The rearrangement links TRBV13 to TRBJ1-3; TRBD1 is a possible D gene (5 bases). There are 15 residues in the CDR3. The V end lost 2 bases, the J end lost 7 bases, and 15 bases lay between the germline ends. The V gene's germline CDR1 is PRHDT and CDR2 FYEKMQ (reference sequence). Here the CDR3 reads CASSLRGSKGNTIYF. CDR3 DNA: TGTGCCAGCAGCTTACGGGGGAGCAAAGGGAACACCATATATTTT.

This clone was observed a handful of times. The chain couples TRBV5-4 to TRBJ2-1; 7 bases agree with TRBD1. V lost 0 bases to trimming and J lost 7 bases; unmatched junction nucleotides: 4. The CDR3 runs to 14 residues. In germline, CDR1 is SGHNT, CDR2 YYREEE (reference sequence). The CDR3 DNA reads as TGTGCCAGCAGCTTGGGACAGGGCAGAAATGAGCAGTTCTTC. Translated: CASSLGQGRNEQFF.

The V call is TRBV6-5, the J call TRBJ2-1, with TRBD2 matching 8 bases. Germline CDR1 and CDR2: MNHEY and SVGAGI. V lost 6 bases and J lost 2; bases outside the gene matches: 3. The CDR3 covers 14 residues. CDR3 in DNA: TGTGCCAGCAGGGCCGGGAGGGCCTACAATGAGCAGTTCTTC. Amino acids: CASRAGRAYNEQFF.

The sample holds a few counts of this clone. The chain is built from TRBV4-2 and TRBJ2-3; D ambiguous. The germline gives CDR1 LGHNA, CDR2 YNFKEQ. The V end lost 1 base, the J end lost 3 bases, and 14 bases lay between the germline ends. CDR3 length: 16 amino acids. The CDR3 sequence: CASSQGEKLETDTQYF. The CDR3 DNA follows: TGTGCCAGCAGCCAAGGCGAAAAACTGGAGACAGATACGCAGTATTTT.

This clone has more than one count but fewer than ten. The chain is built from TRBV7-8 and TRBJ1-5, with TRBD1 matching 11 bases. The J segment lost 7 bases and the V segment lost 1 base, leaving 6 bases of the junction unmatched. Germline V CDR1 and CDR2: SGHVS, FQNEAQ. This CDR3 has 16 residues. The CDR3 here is CASSLERTGGRQPQHF. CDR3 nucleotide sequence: TGTGCCAGCAGCTTAGAGCGGACAGGGGGCAGGCAGCCCCAGCATTTT.

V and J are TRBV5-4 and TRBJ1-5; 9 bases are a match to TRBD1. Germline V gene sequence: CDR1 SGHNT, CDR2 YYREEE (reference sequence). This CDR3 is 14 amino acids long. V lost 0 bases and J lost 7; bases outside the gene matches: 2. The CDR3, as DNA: TGTGCCAGCAGCTTGGGGGGACAGGGCCAGCCCCAGCATTTT. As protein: CASSLGGQGQPQHF.

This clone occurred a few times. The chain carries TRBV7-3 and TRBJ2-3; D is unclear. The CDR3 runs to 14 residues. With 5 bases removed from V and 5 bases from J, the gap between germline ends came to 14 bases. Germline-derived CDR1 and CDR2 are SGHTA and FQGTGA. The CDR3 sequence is CASSQRGRGDTQYF. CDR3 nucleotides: TGTGCCAGCAGCCAACGCGGTCGAGGAGATACGCAGTATTTT.

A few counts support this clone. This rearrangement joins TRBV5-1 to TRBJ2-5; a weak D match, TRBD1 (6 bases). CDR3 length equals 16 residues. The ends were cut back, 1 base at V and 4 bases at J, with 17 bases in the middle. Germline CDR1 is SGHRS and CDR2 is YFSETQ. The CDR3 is CASSLLGQLGIETQYF. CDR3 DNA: TGCGCCAGCAGCTTGTTGGGACAACTCGGAATAGAGACCCAGTACTTC.

The chain's CDR3 is CASSIGQGGEQYF. In DNA, the CDR3 is TGCGCCAGCAGCATAGGACAGGGCGGCGAGCAGTACTTC. V gene TRBV5-1 combines with J gene TRBJ2-7; 8 bases fit TRBD1. The CDR3 consists of 13 residues. The germline V gene encodes CDR1 SGHRS and CDR2 YFSETQ. The J segment lost 6 bases and the V segment lost 4 bases, leaving 6 bases of the junction unmatched.

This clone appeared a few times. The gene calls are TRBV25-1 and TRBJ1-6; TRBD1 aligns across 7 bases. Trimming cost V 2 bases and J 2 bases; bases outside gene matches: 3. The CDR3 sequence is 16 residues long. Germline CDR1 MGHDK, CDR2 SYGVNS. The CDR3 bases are TGTGCCAGCAGTGAACCCGGACAGGCCTATAATTCACCCCTCCACTTT. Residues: CASSEPGQAYNSPLHF.

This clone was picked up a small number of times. CDR3 nucleotide sequence: TGCGCCAGCAGCTTGGGTAGCGGGAGGGCCGACGAGCAGTACTTC. It is translated as CASSLGSGRADEQYF. The chain has TRBV5-1 and TRBJ2-7; TRBD2 agrees at 11 bases. The CDR3 length is 15 residues. The V segment lost 0 bases and the J segment 5 bases; nucleotides outside the gene matches: 4. Germline values: CDR1 SGHRS, CDR2 YFSETQ.

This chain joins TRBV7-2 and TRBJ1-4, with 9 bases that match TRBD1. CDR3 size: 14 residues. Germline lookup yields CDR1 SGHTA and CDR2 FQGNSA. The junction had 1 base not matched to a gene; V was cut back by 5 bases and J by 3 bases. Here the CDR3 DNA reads TGTGCCAGCAGCCGGACAGGGGCTAATGAAAAACTGTTTTTT. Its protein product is CASSRTGANEKLFF.

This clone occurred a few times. This chain's CDR3 is CASSMQGAAEAFF. In DNA form, the CDR3 reads TGCGCCAGCTCCATGCAGGGGGCCGCTGAAGCTTTCTTT. The chain joins TRBV5-1 to TRBJ1-1, with TRBD1 matching over 8 bases. CDR1 is SGHRS, CDR2 YFSETQ, per germline. With V trimmed by 7 bases and J by 6 bases, 8 bases remained unmatched. The CDR3 contains 13 residues.